This T cell receptor (beta chain) derives from a study of shared clonotypes between healthy human individuals. From CD4+ cells came CD45RA+ naive and CD45RA-negative memory subsets. CDR1 is MNHNY and CDR2 is SVGAGI in the germline V gene (reference sequence). With V trimmed by 5 bases and J by 3 bases, 2 bases remained unmatched. The CDR3 has 13 residues. Genomic DNA belonging to each subset was distributed in equal measure over several immunoSEQ plates. Clones were read by immunoSEQ multiplex PCR, and TCRdb kept only the in-frame ones, dropping some. The sample holds about a million clones, approximately 76% seen once. Study conclusions and caveats: For naive CD4 cells, 5% to 6.5% of clonotypes were shared across a handful of donors.

On this clone: What it recognizes is unknown.

The rearrangement links TRBV6-6 to TRBJ1-2, with 8 bases aligning to TRBD1. The sample comprised memory CD4+ T cells sorted from blood. Subset indicated: CD45RA-negative fraction. The source is a man aged 18 to 29 in good health. CDR3 protein: CASSPDRDYGYTF. Here the CDR3 DNA reads TGTGCCAGCAGTCCGGACAGGGACTATGGCTACACCTTC.